The rows below give T cell receptor beta chains drawn from one sample of a study of identifying expanded T cells in peripheral blood. Clones were sequenced by immunoSEQ multiplex PCR, and TCRdb holds only the in-frame ones, with some missing. The sample gives 100,000 to 150,000 clones, roughly 90% of which show up once; approximately 8.9% is in the top ten. The sequenced material came from blood. These receptors came from a person aged 18 to 75 in good health. The CDR3 runs from the conserved cysteine through the conserved F or W. The D gene is left open where the match is weak. Part of the rows lack a size; the others show once, few, many or a class for expanded clones.

TRBV6-5,-,TRBJ2-5,once,TGTGCCAGCAGTTATGGGGGGGCCCAAGAGACCCAGTACTTC,CASSYGGAQETQYF
TRBV7-9,TRBD1,TRBJ2-3,-,TGTGCCAGCAGCTTAGCGGGACAGGGGGCGGGAGATACGCAGTATTTT,CASSLAGQGAGDTQYF
TRBV5-4,TRBD2,TRBJ2-7,-,TGTGCCAGCAGCTTAGCTAGCGGGAGTGGATACGAGCAGTACTTC,CASSLASGSGYEQYF
TRBV9,TRBD1,TRBJ1-1,-,TGTGCCAGCAGCGTAGGGCGGACAGGGGGGACTGAAGCTTTCTTT,CASSVGRTGGTEAFF
TRBV19,-,TRBJ2-3,-,TGTGCCAGTAGCCCCGTACATTATCTCGGTACGCAGTATTTT,CASSPVHYLGTQYF
TRBV19,TRBD1,TRBJ2-7,-,TGTGCCAGTAACGGGACAGGAACTACGGAGCAGTACTTC,CASNGTGTTEQYF
TRBV2,-,TRBJ2-2,-,TGTGCCAGCAGTGATGCAGGGAACACCGGGGAGCTGTTTTTT,CASSDAGNTGELFF
TRBV6-1,-,TRBJ2-1,-,TGTGCCAGCAGTGAAGCGCACGCAGTTCACAATGAGCAGTTCTTC,CASSEAHAVHNEQFF
TRBV27,TRBD1,TRBJ2-7,-,TGTGCCAGCAGTTCGGGACAGGGTAGGCAGTACTTC,CASSSGQGRQYF
TRBV7-2,-,TRBJ2-5,-,TGTGCCAGCAGCTTAAGTGGGGTGGTGGGGGGCCGGGAGACCCAGTACTTC,CASSLSGVVGGRETQYF
TRBV5-1,-,TRBJ2-1,once,TGCGCCAGCAGCCCCAACTACAATGAGCAGTTCTTC,CASSPNYNEQFF
TRBV6-6,TRBD1,TRBJ2-7,-,TGTGCCAGCAGTTACCCCCGACAGGGCAGGAACTACGAGCAGTACTTC,CASSYPRQGRNYEQYF
TRBV2,TRBD1,TRBJ1-2,-,TGTGCCAGCAGACAGGGGGCCAACTATGGCTACACCTTC,CASRQGANYGYTF
TRBV19,-,TRBJ2-3,-,TGTGCCAGTAGTAGCACCTCCGGGGATACGCAGTATTTT,CASSSTSGDTQYF
TRBV2,-,TRBJ2-3,once,TGTGCCAGCAGTGGCGGGACAGCTTCAATAGATACGCAGTATTTT,CASSGGTASIDTQYF
TRBV5-1,-,TRBJ2-3,-,TGCGCCAGCAGCTTTGTACCGTACGATACGCAGTATTTT,CASSFVPYDTQYF
TRBV2,-,TRBJ2-3,-,TGTGCCAGCGTAGAAGGGCTGGGCACAGATACGCAGTATTTT,CASVEGLGTDTQYF
TRBV4-3,-,TRBJ1-4,-,TGCGCCAGCAGCCAAGATCGGTCACCAACTAATGAAAAACTGTTTTTT,CASSQDRSPTNEKLFF
TRBV2,-,TRBJ1-5,-,TGTGCCAGCAGTGATTCTAGCAATCAGCCCCAGCATTTT,CASSDSSNQPQHF
TRBV5-1,-,TRBJ1-1,-,TGCGCCAGCAAGTTGGACCAGGATACTGAAGCTTTCTTT,CASKLDQDTEAFF
TRBV5-1,-,TRBJ2-1,-,TGCGCCAGCAGCTTGGCGTCGTTCGCGCCCGGTGAGCAGTTCTTC,CASSLASFAPGEQFF
TRBV5-1,-,TRBJ2-5,-,TGCGCCAGCAGCTCCGGACAGACCCAAGAGACCCAGTACTTC,CASSSGQTQETQYF
TRBV18,-,TRBJ2-1,-,TGTGCCAGCTCACCTCAAGACCCCAGCTCCTACAATGAGCAGTTCTTC,CASSPQDPSSYNEQFF
TRBV18,-,TRBJ2-1,-,TGTGCCAGCTCACCACTCGGCGGAAATGAGCAGTTCTTC,CASSPLGGNEQFF
TRBV7-8,-,TRBJ2-6,-,TGTGCCAGCAGCTATCAACCGGGACGACCTTCTGGGGCCAACGTCCTGACTTTC,CASSYQPGRPSGANVLTF
TRBV7-3,TRBD1,TRBJ2-7,-,TGTGCCAGCAGCTTAACGGCCGGACAGGGCTACGAGCAGTACTTC,CASSLTAGQGYEQYF
TRBV4-1,-,TRBJ1-4,-,TGCGCCAGCCGGTCCGGGACACTCGTAGATGGTGAACTGTTTTTT,CASRSGTLVDGELFF
TRBV7-3,-,TRBJ1-2,-,TGTGCCAGCAGCTCAACCCCCGGGGGGAGTAACTATGGCTACACCTTC,CASSSTPGGSNYGYTF
TRBV29-1,-,TRBJ2-1,-,TGCAGCGTGGACCCAATCGGGGCATACAATGAGCAGTTCTTC,CSVDPIGAYNEQFF
TRBV5-1,-,TRBJ1-1,-,TGCGCCAGCAGCTGGGGCGACACTGAAGCTTTCTTT,CASSWGDTEAFF
TRBV18,TRBD1,TRBJ1-1,-,TGTGCCAGCTCACCCATCGCAACTGGGACAGAACTCCTCACTGAAGCTTTCTTT,CASSPIATGTELLTEAFF
TRBV7-2,-,TRBJ1-3,once,TGTGCCAGCAGCCTTACCGGGACGGACTCTGGAAACACCATATATTTT,CASSLTGTDSGNTIYF
TRBV6-1,-,TRBJ2-7,-,TGTGCCAGCAGTGAATCTCCGGGAGACGAGCAGTACTTC,CASSESPGDEQYF
TRBV6-1,TRBD1,TRBJ1-2,once,TGTGCCAGCAGTGAAGGGACAGGGATATATGGCTACACCTTC,CASSEGTGIYGYTF
TRBV28,-,TRBJ1-2,-,TGTGCCAGCAGTATGGGTATCCGGGGCTATGGCTACACCTTC,CASSMGIRGYGYTF
TRBV18,-,TRBJ2-7,-,TGTGCCAGCTCACCACCCCGAGCGTACGAGCAGTACTTC,CASSPPRAYEQYF
TRBV11-2,-,TRBJ2-7,-,TGTGCCAGCAGCTTAGGGGACCTAGCCACGTACGAGCAGTACTTC,CASSLGDLATYEQYF
TRBV6-5,-,TRBJ2-7,-,TGTGCCAGCAGCCAACCAGGGGACGAGCAGTACTTC,CASSQPGDEQYF
TRBV6-5,TRBD2,TRBJ2-1,-,TGTGCCAGCAACCGACTAGCGGGAGGAGGGGATGAGCAGTTCTTC,CASNRLAGGGDEQFF
TRBV23-1,-,TRBJ2-3,-,TGCGCCCCAGGGTGGGCAGATACGCAGTATTTT,CAPGWADTQYF
TRBV30,-,TRBJ1-2,-,TGTGCCTGGAGTCAGGGTAAGGGTGGCTACACCTTC,CAWSQGKGGYTF
TRBV27,TRBD2,TRBJ2-3,-,TGTGCCAGCAGTTTATCGGGCGGGGGATCAGATACGCAGTATTTT,CASSLSGGGSDTQYF
TRBV28,TRBD2,TRBJ2-1,-,TGTGCCAGCAGAGGGCTAGCGGGTTACAATGAGCAGTTCTTC,CASRGLAGYNEQFF
TRBV19,-,TRBJ1-2,-,TGTGCCAGTAACGGAGACCCCTATGGCTACACCTTC,CASNGDPYGYTF